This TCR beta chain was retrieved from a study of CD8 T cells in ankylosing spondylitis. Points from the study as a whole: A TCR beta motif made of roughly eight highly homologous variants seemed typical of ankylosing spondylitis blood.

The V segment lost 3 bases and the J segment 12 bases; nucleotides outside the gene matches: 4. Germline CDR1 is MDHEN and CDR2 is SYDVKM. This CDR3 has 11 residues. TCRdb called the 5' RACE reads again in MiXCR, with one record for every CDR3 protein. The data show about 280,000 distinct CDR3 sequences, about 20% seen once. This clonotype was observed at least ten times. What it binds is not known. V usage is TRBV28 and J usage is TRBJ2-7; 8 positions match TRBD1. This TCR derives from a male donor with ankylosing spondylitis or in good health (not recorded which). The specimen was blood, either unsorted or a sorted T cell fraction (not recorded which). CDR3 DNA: TGTGCCAGCAGTTTGGACAGGGTCTGGTACGTC. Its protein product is CASSLDRVWYV.